Listed here are 2 T cell receptor beta chains from one sample, sequenced in a study of T cell changes during pregnancy in multiple sclerosis. Sequenced by immunoSEQ multiplex PCR; TCRdb stores in-frame clones only, minus some. The sample records 40,000 or so clones, approximately 91% being singletons. Sequencing was performed on CD4+ T cells from peripheral blood mononuclear cells, taken after pregnancy. The receptors derive from a female donor in good health, enrolled as a control in a pregnancy study.

This clone was seen a single time. The chain couples TRBV5-1 to TRBJ2-3, with TRBD2 matching 10 bases. V shed 4 bases and J 0 bases; nucleotides not matched to a gene: 8. Germline CDR1 is SGHRS and CDR2 is YFSETQ. CDR3 length: 17 residues. This CDR3 reads CASSPQPLAGSTDTQYF. The DNA of the CDR3 is TGCGCCAGCAGCCCACAACCACTAGCGGGGAGCACAGATACGCAGTATTTT.

CDR3 DNA sequence: TGTGCCAGCAGGCAGACAGCTTTTTACGAGCAGTACTTC. It is translated as CASRQTAFYEQYF. The V call is TRBV6-5, the J call TRBJ2-7, with D possibly matching TRBD1 (5 bases). CDR1 and CDR2 (germline): MNHEY, SVGAGI. The CDR3 is 13 residues long. Between the trimmed V and J ends, which lost 6 bases and 4 bases, there was a span of 13 bases.